Here is one TCR beta chain with its context. The CDR3 has 13 amino acids. V was trimmed by 7 bases and J by 3 bases, leaving 13 bases between them. The germline CDR1 and CDR2 sequences are SGHRS and YFSETQ. The entry originates in a study of blood T cell repertoires in COVID-19. Study-level background: The United States, Italy and Spain were the sources of the acute and convalescent COVID-19 samples. T cells, B-cell-depleted T cells, or PBMCs provided the cDNA or gDNA that served as material.

Authors' data handling: Counts of nucleated cells, estimated from reference gene primer amplification, were obtained. Only in-frame clones appear in the TCRdb table, and some are missing; sequencing was by immunoSEQ multiplex PCR. The DNA gave D and trimming, while V, J and clone size come from that table. This sample has roughly 32,000 clones, with about 92% found just once. V and J are TRBV5-1 and TRBJ1-1, with D uncertain. Sequencing was performed on peripheral blood. The TCR sequence derives from a man between 65 and 79 years old with active or convalescent COVID-19. This CDR3 is CASRLGEDTEAFF. The CDR3 region has the DNA TGCGCCAGCCGCCTGGGTGAGGACACTGAAGCTTTCTTT.